The rows below give T cell receptor beta chains drawn from one sample of a study of shared clonotypes between healthy human individuals. This table comes from immunoSEQ multiplex PCR, and its TCRdb copy is limited to in-frame clones, with some not included. The sample includes about 520,000 clones, roughly 80% of them seen just once. Material for sequencing was PBMCs. The receptors shown here come from a woman aged 40 to 55 in good health. Some clones in this sample may be carry-over from other donors' samples. Both conserved end residues are part of each CDR3. The order of the fields is J gene, V gene, clone size, D gene, CDR3 DNA, CDR3 protein. The D gene is left open where the match is weak. Rows give clone size only sometimes, using once, few, many, or a class for an expanded clone.

J gene: TRBJ2-1; V gene: TRBV4-3; clone size: once; D gene: NA; CDR3 DNA: TGCGCCAGCAGCCCAGGGTGGGGTAGTGAGCAGTTCTTC; CDR3 protein: CASSPGWGSEQFF
J gene: TRBJ2-4; V gene: TRBV7-9; clone size: NA; D gene: NA; CDR3 DNA: TGTGCCAGCAGCTTAGGGAGGGGGGCGGGGGACATTCAGTACTTC; CDR3 protein: CASSLGRGAGDIQYF
J gene: TRBJ1-2; V gene: TRBV28; clone size: NA; D gene: NA; CDR3 DNA: TGTGCCACCCTAGATCAACGCTATGGCTACACCTTC; CDR3 protein: CATLDQRYGYTF
J gene: TRBJ2-5; V gene: TRBV30; clone size: NA; D gene: NA; CDR3 DNA: TGTGCCTGGAGCAAAACGGGGAGTAGGGAGACCCAGTACTTC; CDR3 protein: CAWSKTGSRETQYF
J gene: TRBJ2-3; V gene: TRBV5-1; clone size: NA; D gene: TRBD2; CDR3 DNA: TGCGCCAGCAGTTTAGCGGGAGGGACAGATACGCAGTATTTT; CDR3 protein: CASSLAGGTDTQYF
J gene: TRBJ2-2; V gene: TRBV9; clone size: NA; D gene: TRBD2; CDR3 DNA: TGTGCCAGCAGCGCATCGTTTCCGGGACTAGCGGACGAACTGTCCGGGGAGCTGTTTTTT; CDR3 protein: CASSASFPGLADELSGELFF
J gene: TRBJ2-7; V gene: TRBV4-2; clone size: once; D gene: NA; CDR3 DNA: TGTGCCAGCAGCTCGGGTGAGGGCCCGGACTACGAGCAGTACTTC; CDR3 protein: CASSSGEGPDYEQYF
J gene: TRBJ1-3; V gene: TRBV6-1; clone size: NA; D gene: NA; CDR3 DNA: TGTGCCAGCAGTGAAGATATGGTGCGGGACACCATATATTTT; CDR3 protein: CASSEDMVRDTIYF
J gene: TRBJ2-2; V gene: TRBV19; clone size: NA; D gene: TRBD2; CDR3 DNA: TGTGCCAGTAGTACACCAAAGGGGACTAGCGGGACCGGGGAGCTGTTTTTT; CDR3 protein: CASSTPKGTSGTGELFF
J gene: TRBJ2-3; V gene: TRBV6-5; clone size: NA; D gene: TRBD2; CDR3 DNA: TGTGCCAGCAGTCCTCCGGGACTAGCGGGAGGTACGCAGTATTTT; CDR3 protein: CASSPPGLAGGTQYF
J gene: TRBJ2-1; V gene: TRBV27; clone size: few; D gene: NA; CDR3 DNA: TGTGCCAGCAGTTACGGCCACAATGAGCAGTTCTTC; CDR3 protein: CASSYGHNEQFF
J gene: TRBJ2-1; V gene: TRBV7-6; clone size: once; D gene: NA; CDR3 DNA: TGTGCCAGCAGCTTAGTTTTGGGGGGCAGTCAGTTCTTC; CDR3 protein: CASSLVLGGSQFF
J gene: TRBJ2-3; V gene: TRBV5-4; clone size: once; D gene: NA; CDR3 DNA: TGTGCCAGCAGCTTGAGCAGAAGCACAGATACGCAGTATTTT; CDR3 protein: CASSLSRSTDTQYF
J gene: TRBJ1-1; V gene: TRBV20-1; clone size: NA; D gene: NA; CDR3 DNA: TGCAGTGCCAGGGCGGGCACTGAAGCTTTCTTT; CDR3 protein: CSARAGTEAFF
J gene: TRBJ1-2; V gene: TRBV19; clone size: NA; D gene: TRBD1; CDR3 DNA: TGTGCCAGTATCCGGGACAGGAGTCCTAGGTATGGAGGCTACACCTTC; CDR3 protein: CASIRDRSPRYGGYTF
J gene: TRBJ1-4; V gene: TRBV2; clone size: few; D gene: NA; CDR3 DNA: TGTGCCAGCAGCCCCGGTAGGGACGAAAAACTGTTTTTT; CDR3 protein: CASSPGRDEKLFF
J gene: TRBJ2-7; V gene: TRBV7-3; clone size: NA; D gene: TRBD2; CDR3 DNA: TGTGCCAGCAGCTTAAGAGCGGGAGCCCCTTACGAGCAGTACTTC; CDR3 protein: CASSLRAGAPYEQYF
J gene: TRBJ2-6; V gene: TRBV6-4; clone size: NA; D gene: NA; CDR3 DNA: TGTGCCAGCAGTGGGGGGTCCGGGGCCAACGTCCTGACTTTC; CDR3 protein: CASSGGSGANVLTF
J gene: TRBJ2-7; V gene: TRBV7-8; clone size: NA; D gene: TRBD2; CDR3 DNA: TGTGCCAGCAGCCCTTCGACTAGCGAATACGAGCAGTACTTC; CDR3 protein: CASSPSTSEYEQYF
J gene: TRBJ2-1; V gene: TRBV10-2; clone size: NA; D gene: NA; CDR3 DNA: TGCGCCAGCAGAATAGCGCGAAACAATGAGCAGTTCTTC; CDR3 protein: CASRIARNNEQFF
J gene: TRBJ1-1; V gene: TRBV4-3; clone size: NA; D gene: NA; CDR3 DNA: TGCGCCAGCAGCCCCGGGGGGAGAGCTTTCTTT; CDR3 protein: CASSPGGRAFF
J gene: TRBJ2-1; V gene: TRBV7-3; clone size: few; D gene: TRBD2; CDR3 DNA: TGTGCCAGCAGCTTAGTCCTAGCGGGAGCCAATGAGCAGTTCTTC; CDR3 protein: CASSLVLAGANEQFF
J gene: TRBJ2-5; V gene: TRBV6-5; clone size: NA; D gene: TRBD2; CDR3 DNA: TGTGCCAGCAGGCCAGGACTAGCGGGAGAGACCCAGTACTTC; CDR3 protein: CASRPGLAGETQYF
J gene: TRBJ2-1; V gene: TRBV28; clone size: NA; D gene: TRBD2; CDR3 DNA: TGTGCCAGCAGAACTAGCGGGAGGGCCTCCTACAATGAGCAGTTCTTC; CDR3 protein: CASRTSGRASYNEQFF
J gene: TRBJ1-5; V gene: TRBV30; clone size: NA; D gene: NA; CDR3 DNA: TGTGCCTGGGCAAAAAGGACAGCATATAGCAATCAGCCCCAGCATTTT; CDR3 protein: CAWAKRTAYSNQPQHF
J gene: TRBJ1-3; V gene: TRBV18; clone size: NA; D gene: NA; CDR3 DNA: TGTGCCAGCTCACTCTTGCCCCAGAGCTCTGGAAACACCATATATTTT; CDR3 protein: CASSLLPQSSGNTIYF
J gene: TRBJ2-2; V gene: TRBV5-4; clone size: NA; D gene: NA; CDR3 DNA: TGTGCCAGCAGCACGGACGGGAACACCGGGGAGCTGTTTTTT; CDR3 protein: CASSTDGNTGELFF
J gene: TRBJ2-5; V gene: TRBV7-7; clone size: NA; D gene: NA; CDR3 DNA: TGTGCTAGCAGTAGGGACACGGAAGAGACCCAGTACTTC; CDR3 protein: CASSRDTEETQYF
J gene: TRBJ2-5; V gene: TRBV6-4; clone size: NA; D gene: NA; CDR3 DNA: TGTGCCAGCAGTGACTTGGCCTTACCGGGACCAACCCTAGAGACCCAGTACTTC; CDR3 protein: CASSDLALPGPTLETQYF
J gene: TRBJ2-7; V gene: TRBV5-1; clone size: NA; D gene: TRBD2; CDR3 DNA: TGCGCCAGCAGCCCGAAAGGGGAGCGGGAGTTCCACGAGCAGTACTTC; CDR3 protein: CASSPKGEREFHEQYF
J gene: TRBJ2-3; V gene: TRBV2; clone size: NA; D gene: NA; CDR3 DNA: TGTGCCAGCAGTGACCCCCGGGGGGATACGCAGTATTTT; CDR3 protein: CASSDPRGDTQYF
J gene: TRBJ1-5; V gene: TRBV7-2; clone size: many; D gene: NA; CDR3 DNA: TGTGCCAGCAGCTTAGAGGACAGCGCCTATCAGCCCCAGCATTTT; CDR3 protein: CASSLEDSAYQPQHF
J gene: TRBJ2-1; V gene: TRBV7-9; clone size: NA; D gene: NA; CDR3 DNA: TGCGCCAGCAGCTTAGTTCCAGAGGCATACAATGAGCAGTTCTTC; CDR3 protein: CASSLVPEAYNEQFF
J gene: TRBJ2-3; V gene: TRBV7-3; clone size: NA; D gene: NA; CDR3 DNA: TGTGCCAGCAGCTTAGGCTACGCTGGGGATACGCAGTATTTT; CDR3 protein: CASSLGYAGDTQYF
J gene: TRBJ1-2; V gene: TRBV6-1; clone size: many; D gene: NA; CDR3 DNA: TGTGCCAGCAGTGAGCACATTAACTATGGCTACACCTTC; CDR3 protein: CASSEHINYGYTF
J gene: TRBJ2-7; V gene: TRBV19; clone size: NA; D gene: NA; CDR3 DNA: TGTGCCAGTAGCCGGACTGTGGACTCCTACGAGCAGTACTTC; CDR3 protein: CASSRTVDSYEQYF
J gene: TRBJ2-7; V gene: TRBV7-2; clone size: many; D gene: NA; CDR3 DNA: TGTGCCAGCAGCCCCCGGGAGGAGCAGTACTTC; CDR3 protein: CASSPREEQYF
J gene: TRBJ1-2; V gene: TRBV28; clone size: NA; D gene: TRBD1; CDR3 DNA: TGTGCCAGCAGTTTCCAGGGGGCAGATAGCTATGGCTACACCTTC; CDR3 protein: CASSFQGADSYGYTF
J gene: TRBJ1-4; V gene: TRBV7-4; clone size: few; D gene: NA; CDR3 DNA: TGTGCCAGCAGCTCACTATTAGCAACTAATGAAAAACTGTTTTTT; CDR3 protein: CASSSLLATNEKLFF